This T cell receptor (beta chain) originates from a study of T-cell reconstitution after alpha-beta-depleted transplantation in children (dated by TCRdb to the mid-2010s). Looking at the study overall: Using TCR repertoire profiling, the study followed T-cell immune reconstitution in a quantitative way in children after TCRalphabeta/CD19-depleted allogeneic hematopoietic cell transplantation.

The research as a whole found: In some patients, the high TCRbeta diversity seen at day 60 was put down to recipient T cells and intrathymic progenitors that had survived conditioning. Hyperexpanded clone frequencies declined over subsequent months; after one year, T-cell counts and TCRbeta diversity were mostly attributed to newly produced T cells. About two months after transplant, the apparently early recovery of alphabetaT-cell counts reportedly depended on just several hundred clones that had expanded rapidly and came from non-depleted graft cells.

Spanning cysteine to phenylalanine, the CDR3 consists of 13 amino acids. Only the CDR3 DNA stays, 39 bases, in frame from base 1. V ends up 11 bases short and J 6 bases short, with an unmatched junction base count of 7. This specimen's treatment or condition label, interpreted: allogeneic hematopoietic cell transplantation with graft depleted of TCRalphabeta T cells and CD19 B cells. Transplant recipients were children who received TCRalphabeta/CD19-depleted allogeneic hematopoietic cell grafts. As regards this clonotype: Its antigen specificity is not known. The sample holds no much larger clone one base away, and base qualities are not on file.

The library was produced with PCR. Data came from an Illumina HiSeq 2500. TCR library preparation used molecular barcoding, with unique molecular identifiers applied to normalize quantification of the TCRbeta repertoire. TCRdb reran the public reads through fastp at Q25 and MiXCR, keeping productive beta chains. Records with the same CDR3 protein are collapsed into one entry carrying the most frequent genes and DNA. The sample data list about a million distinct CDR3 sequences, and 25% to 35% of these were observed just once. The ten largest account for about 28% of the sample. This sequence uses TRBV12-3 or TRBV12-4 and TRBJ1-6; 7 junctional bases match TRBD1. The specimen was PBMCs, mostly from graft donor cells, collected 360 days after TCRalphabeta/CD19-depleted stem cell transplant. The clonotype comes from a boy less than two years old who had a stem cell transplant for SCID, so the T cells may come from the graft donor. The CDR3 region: CARGDSANSPLHF. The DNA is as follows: TGTGCCCGGGGGGACAGTGCTAATTCACCCCTCCACTTT.